This TCR beta chain was obtained from a study of control samples from healthy donors and cancer patients. The V gene lost 3 bases and the J gene lost 7 bases, with 16 bases spanning the gap. The CDR3 is made up of 15 amino acids. The germline gives CDR1 GTSNPN, CDR2 SVGIG (reference sequence). The protocol was immunoSEQ multiplex PCR, while the TCRdb copy is restricted to in-frame clones and leaves out a portion. The sample yields under 100,000 clones, about nine tenths seen once. The chain links TRBV30 to TRBJ1-6, with D possibly being TRBD1 (6 bases). Sequenced input: blood. This clonotype originated in a woman between 70 and 85 years old in good health. The DNA for the CDR3 is TGTGCCTGGAGGTGGGCCAAGACAGGCAATTCACCCCTCCACTTT. It yields the protein CAWRWAKTGNSPLHF. Combining the CDR3 with reference TRBV30 and TRBJ1-6 gives the whole variable domain SQTIHQWPATLVQPVGSPLSLECTVEGTSNPNLYWYRQAAGRGLQLLFYSVGIGQISSEVPQNLSASRPQDRQFILSSKKLLLSDSGFYLCAWRWAKTGNSPLHFGNGTRLTVT.